The rows below give T cell receptor beta chains drawn from one sample of a study of blood T cell repertoires in COVID-19. Sequencing was performed with immunoSEQ multiplex PCR; in TCRdb, only in-frame clones are kept and a portion is missing. Of tens of thousands of clones listed, around 81% are singletons. Sequences were obtained from peripheral blood. These receptors were taken from a woman at least 80 years old with COVID-19, enrolled during active disease. Both conserved end residues are part of each CDR3. The order of the fields is V gene, J gene, D gene, CDR3 DNA, CDR3 protein. The D gene is left open where the match is weak.

V: TRBV30; J: TRBJ2-3; D: -; DNA: TGTGCCTGGAGTGAATACGGGTTGGGTACAGATACGCAGTATTTT; CDR3: CAWSEYGLGTDTQYF
V: TRBV5-1; J: TRBJ2-5; D: -; DNA: TGCGCCAGCAGCTTGGGGGGGCAGTTGGAGACCCAGTACTTC; CDR3: CASSLGGQLETQYF
V: TRBV7-3; J: TRBJ2-1; D: TRBD2; DNA: TGTGCCAGCAGCTTGAACCCCGTTCGGACTAGCGCCCCGGGAAAACACAATGAGCAGTTCTTC; CDR3: CASSLNPVRTSAPGKHNEQFF
V: TRBV12-3/TRBV12-4; J: TRBJ1-1; D: TRBD1; DNA: TGTGCCAGCAGTTTGACAGGGGCCCCTGAAGCTTTCTTT; CDR3: CASSLTGAPEAFF
V: TRBV29-1; J: TRBJ2-7; D: TRBD2; DNA: TGCAGCGCTGAAGGACTAGCGGGACCCTACGAGCAGTACTTC; CDR3: CSAEGLAGPYEQYF
V: TRBV19; J: TRBJ1-5; D: -; DNA: TGTGCCAGTAGTATAGTTGAGACACCGAGAGGGCAGCCCCAGCATTTT; CDR3: CASSIVETPRGQPQHF
V: TRBV16; J: TRBJ1-4; D: TRBD1; DNA: TGTGCCAGCAGCCAATCCGGGACAGGGGTTGAAAAACTGTTTTTT; CDR3: CASSQSGTGVEKLFF
V: TRBV5-5; J: TRBJ2-1; D: TRBD2; DNA: TGTGCCAGCAGCGAGGGACTAGCGGTTTACAATGAGCAGTTCTTC; CDR3: CASSEGLAVYNEQFF
V: TRBV7-6; J: TRBJ1-1; D: TRBD1; DNA: TGTGCCAGCAGCTTAGCGGCACAGGGGCCCTACACTGAAGCTTTCTTT; CDR3: CASSLAAQGPYTEAFF
V: TRBV7-2; J: TRBJ2-4; D: TRBD2; DNA: TGTGCCAGCAGCTTAGAACTAGCGGGACGATCGTACTTC; CDR3: CASSLELAGRSYF